Listed here are 20 T cell receptor beta chains from one sample, sequenced in a study of beta chain features in type 1 diabetes. Study observations and caveats: Moderate but significant shortening of TCRB CDR3s was recorded in all four CD4+ subsets from Type 1 diabetes patients.

Their recognized antigens are unknown. The study reverse transcribed the entire isolated RNA, so it sequenced expressed TCRB transcripts. Method: immunoSEQ multiplex PCR; TCRdb's copy keeps in-frame clones and lacks some. The table lists 200,000 to 300,000 clones, roughly 14% of them singletons, with 0.015% to 0.02% in the top ten. Sequencing was done on a sample of naive CD4+ T cells from blood. The receptor set was obtained from a man in his thirties or forties with type 1 diabetes.

This clone was detected only once. CDR3 nucleotides: TGTGCCAGCAGCCAGGGACTAGCGGGACGCACCGGGGAGCTGTTTTTT. Translating it yields CASSQGLAGRTGELFF. The J gene is TRBJ2-2, the V gene TRBV7-2; 13 bases are a match to TRBD2. The CDR3 length is 16 residues. The trim removed 5 bases at V and 4 bases at J, leaving 4 bases unmatched. Germline assignment: CDR1 SGHTA and CDR2 FQGNSA.

This chain links TRBV9 with TRBJ2-1; the match to TRBD1 covers 9 bases. With V trimmed by 3 bases and J by 8 bases, 9 bases remained unmatched. CDR3 size: 15 residues. In germline, CDR1 is SGDLS, CDR2 YYNGEE. CDR3 loop: CASSARWTGVDEQFF. The CDR3 DNA reads TGTGCCAGCAGCGCGCGCTGGACAGGGGTGGATGAGCAGTTCTTC. The full variable domain, rest sourced from reference TRBV9 and TRBJ2-1, is DSGVTQTPKHLITATGQRVTLRCSPRSGDLSVYWYQQSLDQGLQFLIQYYNGEERAKGNILERFSAQQFPDLHSELNLSSLELGDSALYFCASSARWTGVDEQFFGPGTRLTVL.

This rearrangement joins TRBV5-5 to TRBJ1-1; D uncertain. Germline V gene data show CDR1 as SGHKS and CDR2 as YYEKEE (reference sequence). The CDR3 has 13 residues. The V and J ends lost 2 bases and 3 bases respectively, with 8 bases between them. CDR3 nucleotide sequence: TGTGCCAGCAGCTTCTTTGGAGACACTGAAGCTTTCTTT. The encoded protein is CASSFFGDTEAFF.

The CDR3 DNA reads TGTGCCAGCAGCCTAGCCCTAGCGGGCAATGAGCAGTTCTTC. This encodes CASSLALAGNEQFF. This rearrangement joins TRBV4-2 to TRBJ2-1; 8 nucleotides agree with TRBD2. Trimming took 4 bases from V and 6 from J; bases not matched to a gene: 5. CDR1 is LGHNA and CDR2 is YNFKEQ in the germline V gene. This CDR3 comprises 14 residues.

V usage is TRBV5-1 and J usage is TRBJ2-7; tentative D call: TRBD1 (6 bases). CDR3 length equals 15 residues. Per the germline V gene, CDR1 is SGHRS and CDR2 is YFSETQ. With 0 bases removed from V and 0 bases from J, the gap between germline ends came to 10 bases. CDR3 nucleotide sequence: TGCGCCAGCAGCTTGGAACAGGGAAGCTCCTACGAGCAGTACTTC. It translates to CASSLEQGSSYEQYF.

This clone was seen just once. The CDR3 DNA reads TGTGCCAGCAGTTACTCCACAGGGGGCGAGCCCCAGCATTTT. This gives the protein CASSYSTGGEPQHF. J is TRBJ1-5 and V is TRBV6-5; 9 bases line up with TRBD1. This CDR3 contains 14 residues. The V and J ends lost 0 bases and 8 bases, in that order; junction bases with no gene match: 2. CDR1 is MNHEY, CDR2 SVGAGI, per germline.

The genes are TRBV10-1 and TRBJ2-7; weak D call: TRBD2 (6 bases). Germline V gene lookup returns CDR1 WNHNN and CDR2 SYGVQD (reference sequence). V gave up 3 bases and J gave up 6 bases, with 15 bases separating them. The CDR3 spans 14 residues. The CDR3 DNA sequence: TGCGCCAGCAGTGACCCGGGAGCCTTGGCCGAGCAGTACTTC. Translation: CASSDPGALAEQYF.

This clone turned up a few times. The chain couples TRBV30 to TRBJ2-7; no clear D gene. The CDR3 loop spans 14 amino acids. V was pared by 2 bases and J by 0 bases, with 11 bases between. Per the germline V gene, CDR1 is GTSNPN and CDR2 is SVGIG (reference sequence). The CDR3 DNA follows: TGTGCCTGGAGTAACAGACCGAACTCCTACGAGCAGTACTTC. The encoded protein is CAWSNRPNSYEQYF.

The chain has TRBV10-3 and TRBJ2-3, with 10 nucleotides matching TRBD2. V shed 8 bases and J 0 bases; nucleotides not matched to a gene: 17. Germline CDR1 and CDR2: ENHRY and SYGVKD. This CDR3 comprises 19 residues. CDR3 in DNA: TGTGCCATCTCCCCTAGCGGGGGAGGGACACCAACTAGCACAGATACGCAGTATTTT. Residues: CAISPSGGGTPTSTDTQYF.

This clone was picked up a small number of times. J is TRBJ1-1 and V is TRBV29-1; TRBD1 matches at 8 bases. Germline V gene data show CDR1 as SQVTM and CDR2 as ANQGSEA. V was pared by 0 bases and J by 2 bases, with 2 bases of the junction left unmatched. This CDR3 is 14 amino acids long. This CDR3 is CSVEEDRANTEAFF. The DNA of the CDR3 is TGCAGCGTTGAAGAGGACAGGGCTAACACTGAAGCTTTCTTT.

The CDR3 is CASSLAGVIVNEQFF. CDR3 nucleotide sequence: TGTGCCAGCAGCTTGGCGGGAGTAATCGTCAATGAGCAGTTCTTC. The chain has TRBV11-1 and TRBJ2-1; 7 nucleotides match TRBD2. V shed 3 bases and J 6 bases; nucleotides not matched to a gene: 8. This CDR3 contains 15 residues. Germline assignment: CDR1 SGHAT and CDR2 FQDESV (reference sequence). The full variable domain, its missing parts supplied by reference TRBV11-1 and TRBJ2-1, is EAEVAQSPRYKITEKSQAVAFWCDPISGHATLYWYRQILGQGPELLVQFQDESVVDDSQLPKDRFSAERLKGVDSTLKIQPAELGDSAMYLCASSLAGVIVNEQFFGPGTRLTVL.

This clone was counted a few times. This rearrangement joins TRBV19 to TRBJ2-1; D is uncertain. Looked up from germline, CDR1 is LNHDA and CDR2 is SQIVND (reference sequence). There are 14 residues in the CDR3. Trimming left V 5 bases short and J 5 bases short, with 13 bases between. The CDR3, as DNA: TGTGCCAGTAGTCTCGGTTTTATGGACAATGAGCAGTTCTTC. It is translated as CASSLGFMDNEQFF.

This clone has only a few counts. The rearrangement joins TRBV18 to TRBJ2-5, with D maybe TRBD2 (5 bases). Germline CDR1 is KGHSH and CDR2 is LQKENI. The CDR3 consists of 15 residues. The germline V and J ends were trimmed by 1 base and 5 bases, with 14 bases remaining between them. In DNA, the CDR3 is TGTGCCAGCTCACCACTCGAGGGCCGCGGCGAGACCCAGTACTTC. Protein sequence: CASSPLEGRGETQYF.

The chain links TRBV6-4 to TRBJ1-6, with 7 bases matching TRBD1. The CDR3 consists of 14 residues. Trimming took 2 bases from V and 7 from J; bases not matched to a gene: 2. Germline-derived CDR1 and CDR2 are MRHNA and SNTAGT. The CDR3 here is CASSDRGRNSPLHF. DNA for the CDR3: TGTGCCAGCAGTGACAGGGGGCGAAATTCACCCCTCCACTTT.

The table lists this clone with a few counts. The rearrangement links TRBV2 to TRBJ2-1; TRBD2 agrees at 13 bases. With V trimmed by 6 bases and J by 5 bases, 4 bases remained unmatched. CDR1 SNHLY and CDR2 FYNNEI come from the germline V gene. This CDR3 is built from 15 residues. The DNA of the CDR3 is TGTGCCAGCAGGGGGACTAGCGGGGCCAACAATGAGCAGTTCTTC. This translates into CASRGTSGANNEQFF.

This clone was counted between two and nine times. This chain links TRBV29-1 with TRBJ2-7; the D gene is possibly TRBD1 (6 bases). CDR3 length: 14 amino acids. Trimming took 5 bases from V and 2 from J, leaving 16 bases between them. Germline lookup yields CDR1 SQVTM and CDR2 ANQGSEA. This chain's CDR3 is CSVSQGTGPYEQYF. CDR3 DNA: TGCAGCGTTTCCCAGGGGACGGGTCCCTACGAGCAGTACTTC.

The chain couples TRBV25-1 to TRBJ1-2, with TRBD1 matching over 10 bases. Unmatched junction bases numbered 3, after V lost 6 bases and J lost 2 bases. CDR1 and CDR2 (germline): MGHDK, SYGVNS. The length of the CDR3 is 14 residues. CDR3 loop: CASSPTGGNYGYTF. CDR3 sequence (DNA): TGTGCCAGCAGCCCGACAGGGGGCAACTATGGCTACACCTTC.

This clone was picked up a small number of times. The chain links TRBV7-9 to TRBJ2-7, with 8 bases identical to TRBD1. CDR3 length equals 15 residues. Per the germline V gene, CDR1 is SEHNR and CDR2 is FQNEAQ (reference sequence). The J segment lost 0 bases and the V segment lost 3 bases, leaving 4 bases of the junction unmatched. The CDR3 nucleotides read TGTGCCAGCAGCTTGCCAGGGGGCGACTCCTACGAGCAGTACTTC. As protein: CASSLPGGDSYEQYF.

The genes are TRBV18 and TRBJ1-1; no clear D gene. Germline assignment: CDR1 KGHSH and CDR2 LQKENI. The V gene lost 0 bases and the J gene lost 4 bases, with 12 bases spanning the gap. This CDR3 is built from 15 residues. This CDR3 reads CASSPPFSGSTEAFF. The CDR3 region has the DNA TGTGCCAGCTCACCACCGTTCAGCGGGAGCACTGAAGCTTTCTTT.

This clone turned up a few times. V is TRBV9 and J is TRBJ1-2; 10 bases are shared with TRBD1. The V segment lost 0 bases and the J segment 6 bases; nucleotides outside the gene matches: 8. CDR1 is SGDLS and CDR2 is YYNGEE in the germline V gene. This CDR3 contains 16 residues. This CDR3 is CASSVGPPGQGNGYTF. CDR3 in DNA: TGTGCCAGCAGCGTAGGTCCCCCGGGACAGGGGAATGGCTACACCTTC.